The clone carrying this T cell receptor beta chain occurred many times. This sample was taken from a study of T-cell reconstitution after alpha-beta-depleted transplantation in children. The library targeted TCRbeta and was prepared with unique molecular identifiers. TCRdb re-analysed the PCR reads in MiXCR, keeping a single row per CDR3 protein. Of 700,000 to 850,000 distinct CDR3 sequences listed, roughly 15% are singletons. In germline, CDR1 is SGHTA, CDR2 FQGNSA. The CDR3 is 14 amino acids. V shed 3 bases and J shed 0 bases, with 6 bases lying between them. The TCR comes from a male patient younger than 18 who had a stem cell transplant for acute lymphoblastic leukemia, so the T cells may come from the graft donor. The specimen comprised PBMCs, mostly from graft donor cells, sampled 360 days after TCRalphabeta/CD19-depleted stem cell transplant. The gene calls are TRBV7-2 and TRBJ1-5; D is ambiguous. CDR3: CASSFRVSNQPQHF. Written as DNA, the CDR3 is TGTGCCAGCAGCTTCAGAGTTAGCAATCAGCCCCAGCATTTT.